Shown below are 17 T cell receptor beta chains from a single sample sequenced in a study of shared clonotypes between healthy human individuals. Assay used: immunoSEQ multiplex PCR; TCRdb lists only in-frame clones, some missing. Among over a million clones listed, around 97% were seen once. The specimen was naive CD4+ T cells sorted from blood. Described subset: CD45RA+ positively selected. The receptors derive from a man aged 25-45 years in good health.

V gene TRBV10-2 combines with J gene TRBJ2-2; no reliable D call. Germline CDR1 is WSHSY and CDR2 is SAAADI. Trimming took off 3 bases at V and 3 bases at J, with 5 bases between the two ends. This CDR3 has 13 residues. The CDR3 region has the DNA TGCGCCAGCAGTGATTACGACACCGGGGAGCTGTTTTTT. Translation: CASSDYDTGELFF.

The chain carries TRBV28 and TRBJ2-4; D remains ambiguous. Trimming stripped 5 bases from V and 6 bases from J, with 14 bases between. Germline values: CDR1 MDHEN, CDR2 SYDVKM. The CDR3 loop spans 14 amino acids. The CDR3 is CASSGVPTSNIQYF. The CDR3 nucleotides are TGTGCCAGCAGTGGGGTCCCCACTTCAAACATTCAGTACTTC.

The CDR3 here is CASSQTYSTGFDEQFF. CDR3 bases: TGTGCCAGCTCGCAAACCTATAGTACAGGGTTTGATGAGCAGTTCTTC. The V gene is TRBV18, the J gene TRBJ2-1; D possibly corresponds to TRBD1 (6 bases). CDR1 and CDR2 (germline): KGHSH, LQKENI. This CDR3 comprises 16 residues. Trimming stripped 6 bases from V and 8 bases from J, with 23 bases between.

The chain uses TRBV5-1 and TRBJ2-5; TRBD1 agrees at 8 bases. Near its end, the DNA agrees better with TRBJ2-7, so the J call may be wrong. Germline CDR1 and CDR2: SGHRS and YFSETQ. CDR3 length equals 15 residues. CDR3 sequence (DNA): TGCGCCAGCAGCTTGGGGGTGACAGGGGCCTACGAGCAGTACTTC. It translates to CASSLGVTGAYEQYF.

The rearrangement joins TRBV5-1 to TRBJ2-2; 14 bases line up with TRBD2. The trim removed 4 bases at V and 9 bases at J, leaving 5 bases unmatched. Germline V lookup: CDR1 SGHRS, CDR2 YFSETQ. The length of the CDR3 is 15 residues. CDR3 nucleotide sequence: TGCGCCAGCAGCGGGACTAGCGGGAGTCACCGGGAGCTGTTTTTT. It is translated as CASSGTSGSHRELFF.

The chain employs TRBV5-1 and TRBJ2-1; D is perhaps TRBD2 (5 bases). V lost 3 bases to trimming and J lost 1 base, with 8 bases between them. CDR1 is SGHRS and CDR2 is YFSETQ in the germline V gene. This CDR3 contains 14 residues. The CDR3 DNA is TGCGCCAGCAGCTCCGGGGTTTCCTACAATGAGCAGTTCTTC. This codes for CASSSGVSYNEQFF.

The rearrangement joins TRBV29-1 to TRBJ2-5; 8 nucleotides line up with TRBD2. CDR1 and CDR2 (germline): SQVTM, ANQGSEA. V lost 7 bases, J lost 2 bases, and 12 bases stayed unmatched. This CDR3 is 15 amino acids long. The CDR3 bases are TGCAGCGCCCGACGTTCTAGCGGGCTGCAAGAGACCCAGTACTTC. Protein product: CSARRSSGLQETQYF.

CDR3 sequence (DNA): TGTGCCAGCAGTTTGAGGCGGGTTGGCGGCTACACCTTC. Translating gives CASSLRRVGGYTF. The chain carries TRBV28 and TRBJ1-2; D is unresolved. This CDR3 contains 13 residues. CDR1 is MDHEN and CDR2 is SYDVKM in the germline V gene. Deletions cut 3 bases from V and 8 bases from J, with 13 bases between.

The chain's CDR3 is CASTAFNTDTQYF. In nucleotides, the CDR3 is TGTGCCAGCACCGCGTTTAACACAGATACGCAGTATTTT. The rearrangement joins TRBV2 to TRBJ2-3; no firm D call. From germline, CDR1 is SNHLY and CDR2 FYNNEI. The CDR3 contains 13 residues. V was cut by 7 bases and J by 2 bases, with 10 bases left in between.

With respect to this clone: This sample includes further DNA sequences coding for the same CDR3. The chain combines TRBV5-1 with TRBJ2-2; a weak D match, TRBD2 (6 bases). The CDR3 has 14 residues. V lost 0 bases, J lost 4 bases, and 7 bases lay in between. Germline V lookup: CDR1 SGHRS, CDR2 YFSETQ. CDR3 sequence (DNA): TGCGCCAGCAGCTTGGCCGGGGGCACCGGGGAGCTGTTTTTT. It encodes CASSLAGGTGELFF.

The chain has TRBV15 and TRBJ1-1; possible D gene TRBD1, 6 bases. The CDR3 has 15 amino acids. CDR1 and CDR2 (germline): LNHNV, YYDKDF (reference sequence). The V and J ends lost 1 base and 5 bases respectively, with 14 bases between them. CDR3 DNA: TGTGCCACCAGCAGAGCACGAGGAGGGGGTACTGAAGCTTTCTTT. Translating gives CATSRARGGGTEAFF. Based on the CDR3 plus reference TRBV15 and TRBJ1-1, the full variable domain is DAMVIQNPRYQVTQFGKPVTLSCSQTLNHNVMYWYQQKSSQAPKLLFHYYDKDFNNEADTPDNFQSRRPNTSFCFLDIRSPGLGDTAMYLCATSRARGGGTEAFFGQGTRLTVV.

This sequence joins TRBV15 and TRBJ2-7, with a possible D match to TRBD1 (6 bases). The germline V gene encodes CDR1 LNHNV and CDR2 YYDKDF (reference sequence). Trimming stripped 1 base from V and 2 bases from J, with 21 bases between. There are 18 residues in the CDR3. CDR3 coding DNA: TGTGCCACCAGCAGAGGGATAGGGTTAGGACAGCAGACCTACGAGCAGTACTTC. It translates to CATSRGIGLGQQTYEQYF.

The chain has TRBV7-9 and TRBJ2-2; D gene ambiguous. Germline CDR1 is SEHNR and CDR2 is FQNEAQ (reference sequence). The CDR3 loop spans 14 amino acids. V dropped 1 base and J dropped 3 bases, with 6 bases sitting between them. The CDR3 sequence: CASSLGADTGELFF. The CDR3 nucleotides are TGTGCCAGCAGCTTAGGGGCAGACACCGGGGAGCTGTTTTTT.

The V and J genes are TRBV5-1 and TRBJ2-1; tentative D call: TRBD1 (7 bases). Deletions cut 4 bases from V and 9 bases from J, with 11 bases between. CDR1 and CDR2 (germline): SGHRS, YFSETQ. There are 12 residues in the CDR3. Here the CDR3 DNA reads TGCGCCAGCAGCGGAGGGGGCTTTGAGCAGTTCTTC. Its protein product is CASSGGGFEQFF.

This clone was seen only once. This chain joins TRBV27 and TRBJ2-7, with D uncertain. V was cut by 5 bases and J by 4 bases, with 18 bases left in between. This CDR3 has 15 residues. The germline CDR1 and CDR2 sequences are MNHEY and SMNVEV (reference sequence). This chain's CDR3 is CASSPFGDPFYEQYF. CDR3 nucleotide sequence: TGTGCCAGCAGTCCCTTTGGGGATCCCTTTTACGAGCAGTACTTC.

As DNA, the CDR3 is TGTGCCAGCAAGCCAATGGCAGGGCCCTTTGGGGGCGAGCAGTACTTC. Amino acid sequence: CASKPMAGPFGGEQYF. The J gene is TRBJ2-7, the V gene TRBV28; perhaps D is TRBD1 or TRBD2 (5 bases each). CDR1 and CDR2 (germline): MDHEN, SYDVKM. The CDR3 has 16 residues. The V end was cut by 7 bases, the J end by 6 bases, with 25 bases between.

The V call is TRBV12-5, the J call TRBJ2-1; a possible D gene is TRBD1 (6 bases). The length of the CDR3 is 16 residues. Trimming stripped 6 bases from V and 0 bases from J, with 15 bases between. Per germline, CDR1 LGHNT and CDR2 FRNRAP. In DNA, the CDR3 is TGTGCTAGTGGGAGTCACACAGGGAGCTCCTACAATGAGCAGTTCTTC. It specifies CASGSHTGSSYNEQFF.